This TCR beta chain was obtained from a study of identifying expanded T cells in peripheral blood. Study results and limitations: Differentially abundant clones: approximately 1.3 between replicates, about 16 at around 2 weeks, 19 to 20 at four. Roughly 2-week clone count variance significantly increased as total template count grew.

V shed 7 bases, J shed 4 bases, and the junction held 11 bases outside the gene matches. The CDR3 is 16 residues long. Collection occurred without any documented infections or immune events in donors. Profiling relied on immunoSEQ multiplex PCR, and the TCRdb table lists in-frame clones only, not all of them. The sample lists 100,000 or so clones, 80% to 90% seen once, with 4.5% to 6.5% in the top ten. Notes on this clone: Its target is unknown.

What was sequenced was blood. The TCR comes from a person aged 18-70 years in good health. The chain recombines TRBV23-1 with TRBJ2-1; 9 bases are shared with TRBD1. TRBV23-1 is an ORF, and what it does is uncertain. For the CDR3, the DNA is TGCGCCAGCATCCCCAAGGGACAGGGATATTACAATGAGCAGTTCTTC. Its translation: CASIPKGQGYYNEQFF.